The 20 T cell receptor beta chains listed next were all sequenced from one sample in a study of cytomegalovirus exposure and HLA in healthy donors. In the PCR, 60 Vbeta and 13 Jbeta primers were used. TCRdb's copy holds only in-frame clones and misses some; the assay was immunoSEQ multiplex PCR. The sample shows approximately 100,000 clones, 81% of them seen only once. Sequencing input: PBMCs. The source of these receptors is a woman under 40 in good health and CMV-seronegative.

This clone is a singleton in its sample. For the CDR3, the DNA is TGTGCCAGTAGTAATCAAGCGGGAGGGTACTACGAGCAGTACTTC. It codes for CASSNQAGGYYEQYF. This chain links TRBV19 with TRBJ2-7; the match to TRBD2 covers 10 bases. CDR3 length: 15 residues. V shed 4 bases and J 3 bases; nucleotides not matched to a gene: 6. Germline CDR1 reads LNHDA; CDR2 reads SQIVND (reference sequence).

This clone was detected only a few times. The chain combines TRBV28 with TRBJ2-7, with TRBD2 matching 8 bases. Germline loops: CDR1 MDHEN, CDR2 SYDVKM. V gave up 9 bases and J gave up 3 bases; unmatched junction bases: 10. This CDR3 is built from 14 residues. CDR3 protein: CASQDSGIDYEQYF. In nucleotides, the CDR3 is TGTGCCAGTCAAGATAGCGGGATTGACTACGAGCAGTACTTC.

This chain joins TRBV9 and TRBJ2-1, with 7 bases lining up with TRBD2. Germline V gives CDR1 SGDLS, CDR2 YYNGEE. The CDR3 spans 12 residues. Unmatched junction bases numbered 10, after V lost 4 bases and J lost 15 bases. The CDR3: CASSPGTTHRFF. CDR3 coding DNA: TGTGCCAGCAGCCCCGGGACTACACATCGGTTCTTC.

The chain uses TRBV4-2 and TRBJ2-3; D not resolved. CDR1 is LGHNA and CDR2 is YNFKEQ in the germline V gene. The CDR3 runs to 14 residues. V was pared by 0 bases and J by 4 bases, with 8 bases between. CDR3 sequence (DNA): TGTGCCAGCAGCCAAGATAGAGGTGCAGATACGCAGTATTTT. This gives the protein CASSQDRGADTQYF.

V gene TRBV10-3 combines with J gene TRBJ1-1; a possible D gene is TRBD1 (6 bases). V was cut by 3 bases and J by 2 bases, with 13 bases left in between. The CDR3 runs 15 residues. Per the germline V gene, CDR1 is ENHRY and CDR2 is SYGVKD. CDR3 nucleotides: TGTGCCATCAGTGAAACAAGGACAGCAAACACTGAAGCTTTCTTT. Its protein product is CAISETRTANTEAFF.

The chain recombines TRBV6-4 with TRBJ2-1; tentative D call: TRBD2 (6 bases). The CDR3 runs to 16 residues. V dropped 5 bases and J dropped 8 bases, with 22 bases sitting between them. CDR1 is MRHNA, CDR2 SNTAGT, per germline. The CDR3 here is CASSLSSGLGVDEQFF. The CDR3, as DNA: TGTGCCAGCAGTCTATCGAGCGGGCTTGGCGTTGATGAGCAGTTCTTC.

This clone has just one count. The CDR3 nucleotides read TGCGCCAGCAGCTTGTACGGCGGGAGAGGGGCAGATACGCAGTATTTT. Translating it yields CASSLYGGRGADTQYF. The chain couples TRBV5-1 to TRBJ2-3; TRBD2 agrees at 7 bases. This CDR3 comprises 16 residues. Trimming cost V 1 base and J 4 bases; bases outside gene matches: 9. Germline assignment: CDR1 SGHRS and CDR2 YFSETQ. The variable domain in full, completed from reference TRBV5-1 and TRBJ2-3, reads KAGVTQTPRYLIKTRGQQVTLSCSPISGHRSVSWYQQTPGQGLQFLFEYFSETQRNKGNFPGRFSGRQFSNSRSEMNVSTLELGDSALYLCASSLYGGRGADTQYFGPGTRLTVL.

There are a few counts of this clone. The chain joins TRBV5-1 to TRBJ2-5; 9 bases are a match to TRBD2. Germline V gene lookup returns CDR1 SGHRS and CDR2 YFSETQ. The CDR3 loop spans 15 amino acids. V shed 2 bases and J 4 bases; nucleotides not matched to a gene: 6. This chain's CDR3 is CASSFSGSFRETQYF. The CDR3 DNA reads as TGCGCCAGCAGCTTTAGCGGGAGTTTCCGAGAGACCCAGTACTTC. The whole variable domain, remainder taken from reference TRBV5-1 and TRBJ2-5, is KAGVTQTPRYLIKTRGQQVTLSCSPISGHRSVSWYQQTPGQGLQFLFEYFSETQRNKGNFPGRFSGRQFSNSRSEMNVSTLELGDSALYLCASSFSGSFRETQYFGPGTRLLVL.

The chain employs TRBV7-9 and TRBJ1-3; 9 nucleotides align to TRBD1. CDR1 and CDR2 (germline): SEHNR, FQNEAQ (reference sequence). There are 15 residues in the CDR3. The ends lost 2 bases at V and 5 bases at J; junction bases unmatched: 4. Written as DNA, the CDR3 is TGTGCCAGCAGCTTATTGAACAGGGGGCGAAACACCATATATTTT. Translation: CASSLLNRGRNTIYF.

This clone was seen more than once but under ten times. The chain recombines TRBV30 with TRBJ1-4; no definite D call. Germline loops: CDR1 GTSNPN, CDR2 SVGIG (reference sequence). With 5 bases removed from V and 6 bases from J, the gap between germline ends came to 10 bases. The CDR3 runs to 12 residues. The CDR3, as DNA: TGTGCCTGGTTAACGGGATATGAAAAACTGTTTTTT. Translation: CAWLTGYEKLFF. Full variable domain (outside the CDR3, taken from reference TRBV30 and TRBJ1-4): SQTIHQWPATLVQPVGSPLSLECTVEGTSNPNLYWYRQAAGRGLQLLFYSVGIGQISSEVPQNLSASRPQDRQFILSSKKLLLSDSGFYLCAWLTGYEKLFFGSGTQLSVL.

This clone came up once. J is TRBJ1-1 and V is TRBV30; D is undetermined. V lost 3 bases, J lost 0 bases, and 11 bases lay in between. Germline CDR1 is GTSNPN and CDR2 is SVGIG (reference sequence). This CDR3 contains 14 residues. The CDR3 DNA reads TGTGCCTGGAGCCCGATTTCAGTGAACACTGAAGCTTTCTTT. The encoded protein is CAWSPISVNTEAFF.

The chain links TRBV20-1 to TRBJ1-1, with D perhaps matching TRBD1 (5 bases). Germline V lookup: CDR1 DFQATT, CDR2 SNEGSKA (reference sequence). V lost 5 bases to trimming and J lost 7 bases, with 8 bases between them. The CDR3 totals 10 residues. The CDR3 nucleotides read TGCAGTGCTCAGGGCGATGAAGCTTTCTTT. As protein: CSAQGDEAFF.

The rearrangement links TRBV6-1 to TRBJ2-1; TRBD1 matches at 7 bases. CDR1 is MNHNS and CDR2 is SASEGT in the germline V gene. J was trimmed by 4 bases and V by 4 bases; bases with no gene match: 7. The CDR3 totals 15 residues. Here the CDR3 DNA reads TGTGCCAGCAGTGGAAGCCCGGGACAGTACAATGAGCAGTTCTTC. Residues: CASSGSPGQYNEQFF.

The rearrangement joins TRBV19 to TRBJ2-5, with 7 bases that match TRBD2. This CDR3 is 16 amino acids long. Germline V gene lookup returns CDR1 LNHDA and CDR2 SQIVND (reference sequence). V dropped 4 bases and J dropped 13; count of bases not matched to a gene: 21. The CDR3 nucleotides read TGTGCCAGTAGTAACCTTTTGGGGAGGGCCTCAGGATCGTTGTACTTC. Its protein product is CASSNLLGRASGSLYF.

The chain couples TRBV19 to TRBJ2-3, with TRBD2 matching over 7 bases. The V and J ends lost 2 bases and 5 bases, in that order; junction bases with no gene match: 7. CDR3 length equals 15 residues. Germline values: CDR1 LNHDA, CDR2 SQIVND (reference sequence). CDR3 in DNA: TGTGCCAGTAGTATATCAGGACTAGAGAGAGATACGCAGTATTTT. Protein: CASSISGLERDTQYF.

The rearrangement links TRBV6-1 to TRBJ2-7, with D perhaps matching TRBD2 (6 bases). Germline CDR1 MNHNS, CDR2 SASEGT. CDR3 length equals 13 residues. V was cut by 7 bases and J by 6 bases, with 16 bases left in between. The CDR3 region is CASTGTSPGEQYF. The CDR3 DNA follows: TGTGCCAGCACCGGGACTTCCCCCGGCGAGCAGTACTTC.

CDR3 nucleotides: TGTGCCAGTAGGCAATTACCTACAGGGGGCTCAGGCTACGAGCAGTACTTC. Its protein product is CASRQLPTGGSGYEQYF. This sequence joins TRBV19 and TRBJ2-7; TRBD1 matches 9 bases. Germline CDR1 is LNHDA and CDR2 is SQIVND (reference sequence). The ends lost 6 bases at V and 3 bases at J; junction bases unmatched: 15. CDR3 length equals 17 residues.

The V gene is TRBV30, the J gene TRBJ1-1, with D possibly TRBD1 on 5 matching bases. V lost 5 bases to trimming and J lost 2 bases, with 12 bases between them. Germline CDR1 and CDR2: GTSNPN and SVGIG (reference sequence). CDR3 length equals 13 residues. CDR3 sequence: CAWASDSNTEAFF. CDR3 bases: TGTGCCTGGGCCTCCGACAGTAACACTGAAGCTTTCTTT.

The chain carries TRBV2 and TRBJ2-6, with TRBD2 as a possible D gene (5 bases). CDR1 is SNHLY and CDR2 is FYNNEI in the germline V gene. This CDR3 comprises 17 residues. V was clipped by 7 bases and J by 2 bases, with 18 bases between them. CDR3 in amino acids: CASKREPLAPGANVLTF. DNA for the CDR3: TGTGCCAGCAAGAGGGAACCCCTGGCCCCTGGGGCCAACGTCCTGACTTTC.

The chain combines TRBV6-6 with TRBJ1-5; weak D call: TRBD1 (6 bases). Per the germline V gene, CDR1 is MNHNY and CDR2 is SVGAGI (reference sequence). V lost 7 bases and J 7 bases, leaving 20 bases between the germline ends. The CDR3 has 15 residues. Written as DNA, the CDR3 is TGTGCCAGCACCCAAGGGGGGGCAGTAGGACAGCCCCAGCATTTT. Translating it yields CASTQGGAVGQPQHF.